This T cell receptor (beta chain) was identified during a study of T cells in Graves' hyperthyroidism and ophthalmopathy. Study-wide findings and caveats: Most clonotypes expanded in the thyroid (above 0.001) were also present in blood.

This clonotype showed up just a few times. Its specificity is unknown. Germline loops: CDR1 SGDLS, CDR2 YYNGEE. V was pared by 4 bases and J by 4 bases, with 9 bases of the junction left unmatched. The CDR3 spans 16 residues. Stability of Graves' hyperthyroidism was defined as absent ophthalmopathy progression within 18 months. Using RNA transcripts as the source, TCR beta CDR3 regions were amplified. With the HTBI primer set, the TCR CDR3 went through a first round of RT-PCR. TCRdb processed the multiplex PCR reads anew with MiXCR; each CDR3 protein has one entry. The sample holds more than 500,000 distinct CDR3 sequences, around 15% seen once.

The rearrangement links TRBV9 to TRBJ2-3; 10 nucleotides align to TRBD2. The TCR comes from a woman in her twenties or thirties with Graves' hyperthyroidism. The sequenced material came from blood. CDR3: CASSFTSGVGADTQYF. The CDR3 region has the DNA TGTGCCAGCAGCTTCACTAGCGGGGTCGGCGCAGATACGCAGTATTTT. Based on the CDR3 plus reference TRBV9 and TRBJ2-3, the full variable domain is DSGVTQTPKHLITATGQRVTLRCSPRSGDLSVYWYQQSLDQGLQFLIQYYNGEERAKGNILERFSAQQFPDLHSELNLSSLELGDSALYFCASSFTSGVGADTQYFGPGTRLTVL.